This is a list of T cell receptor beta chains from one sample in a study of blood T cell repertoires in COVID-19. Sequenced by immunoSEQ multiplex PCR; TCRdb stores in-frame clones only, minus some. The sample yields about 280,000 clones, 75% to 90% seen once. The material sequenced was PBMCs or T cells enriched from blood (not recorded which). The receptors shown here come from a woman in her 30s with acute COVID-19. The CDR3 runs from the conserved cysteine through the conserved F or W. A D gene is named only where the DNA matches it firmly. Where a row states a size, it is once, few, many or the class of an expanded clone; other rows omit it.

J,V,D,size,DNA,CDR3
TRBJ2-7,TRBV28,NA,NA,TGTGCCAGCAGTCGACTTCCAGGGAGGGAGCAGTACTTC,CASSRLPGREQYF
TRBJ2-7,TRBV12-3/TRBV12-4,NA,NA,TGTGCCAGCAGTTATGGCAACTCCTACGAGCAGTACTTC,CASSYGNSYEQYF
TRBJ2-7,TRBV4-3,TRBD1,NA,TGCGCCAGCAGCCAAGATAGGGGACAGGGGTACGAGCAGTACTTC,CASSQDRGQGYEQYF
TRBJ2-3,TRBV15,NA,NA,TGTGCCACCAGCAATAGCGGATTTGGACAATCAGATACGCAGTATTTT,CATSNSGFGQSDTQYF
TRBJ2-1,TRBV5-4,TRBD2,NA,TGTGCCAGCAGCCCGACTAGCGGAAATGAGCAGTTCTTC,CASSPTSGNEQFF
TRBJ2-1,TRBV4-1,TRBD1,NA,TGCGCCAGCAGCCAAGAACGGGACAGCCCCTATCACAATGAGCAGTTCTTC,CASSQERDSPYHNEQFF
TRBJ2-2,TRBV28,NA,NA,TGTGCCAGCAGCGCGGAAGGGGGTGTCGGGGAGCTGTTTTTT,CASSAEGGVGELFF
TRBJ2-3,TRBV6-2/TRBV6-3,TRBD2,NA,TGTGCCAGCAGTGACCCCGGACTAGCGGGAACAGATACGCAGTATTTT,CASSDPGLAGTDTQYF
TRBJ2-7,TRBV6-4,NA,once,TGTGCCAGCAGTGACAACTTAATCTACGAGCAGTACTTC,CASSDNLIYEQYF
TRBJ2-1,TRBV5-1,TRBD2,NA,TGCGCCAGCAGCCCCGGGGTAGCGGGAGTTTTAGATGAGCAGTTCTTC,CASSPGVAGVLDEQFF
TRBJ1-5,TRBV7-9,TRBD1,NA,TGTGCCAGCAGCGTAACCGGGACAGCGAGAAATCAGCCCCAGCATTTT,CASSVTGTARNQPQHF
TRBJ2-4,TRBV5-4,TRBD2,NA,TGTGCCAGCAGCTTGACTAGCGGGAGGGTCACCAAAAACATTCAGTACTTC,CASSLTSGRVTKNIQYF
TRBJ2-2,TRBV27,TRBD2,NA,TGTGCCAGCAAACCCGCGGGAGGCCTTCGGGGGACCGGGGAGCTGTTTTTT,CASKPAGGLRGTGELFF
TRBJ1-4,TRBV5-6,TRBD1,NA,TGTGCCAGCAGCATACAGGGGGCGCAGGGTGAAAAACTGTTTTTT,CASSIQGAQGEKLFF
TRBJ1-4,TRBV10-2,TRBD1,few,TGCGCCAGCGGAGGACAGGGGGCGGAAAAACTGTTTTTT,CASGGQGAEKLFF
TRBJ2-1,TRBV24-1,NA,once,TGTGCCACCAGTGACTCAGGGTACAATGAGCAGTTCTTC,CATSDSGYNEQFF
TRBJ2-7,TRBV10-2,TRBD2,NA,TGCGCCAGCAGTGAGACGACTAGCGGGACCTACGAGCAGTACTTC,CASSETTSGTYEQYF